Listed here is a single T cell receptor (beta chain). The antigen is unknown. A read error may produce the germline difference seen at one junction end. The sample originates from a study of cytomegalovirus exposure and HLA in healthy donors. The CDR3 consists of 15 residues. CDR1 is SQVTM, CDR2 ANQGSEA, per germline. Researchers ran the PCR with 60 Vbeta and 13 Jbeta primers. Clones were sequenced by immunoSEQ multiplex PCR, and TCRdb holds only the in-frame ones, with some missing. The profile shows approximately 140,000 clones, approximately 85% of them singletons. Study results and limitations: What TCR beta sequences reportedly achieved was accurate prediction of HLA-A and HLA-B alleles in most subjects.

The sequence came from a boy younger than 18 in good health and CMV-seronegative. Source material: PBMCs. The chain couples TRBV29-1 to TRBJ1-2, with 10 bases aligning to TRBD1. The CDR3 loop is CSAYSPGQGNYGYPF. CDR3 sequence (DNA): TGCAGCGCCTACTCTCCGGGACAGGGGAACTATGGCTACCCCTTC.